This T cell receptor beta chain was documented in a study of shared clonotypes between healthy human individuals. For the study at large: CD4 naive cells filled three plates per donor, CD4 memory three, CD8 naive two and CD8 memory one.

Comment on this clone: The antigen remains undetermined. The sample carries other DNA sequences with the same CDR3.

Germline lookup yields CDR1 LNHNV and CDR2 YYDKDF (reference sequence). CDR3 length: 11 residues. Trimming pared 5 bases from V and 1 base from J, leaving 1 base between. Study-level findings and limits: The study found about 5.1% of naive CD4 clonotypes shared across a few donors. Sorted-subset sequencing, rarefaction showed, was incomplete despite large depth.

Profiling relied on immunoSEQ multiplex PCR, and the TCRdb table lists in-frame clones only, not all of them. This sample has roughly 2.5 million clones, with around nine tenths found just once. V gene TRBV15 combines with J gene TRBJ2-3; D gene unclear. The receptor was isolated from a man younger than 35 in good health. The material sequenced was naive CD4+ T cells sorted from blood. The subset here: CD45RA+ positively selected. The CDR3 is CATSRTDTQYF. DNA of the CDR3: TGTGCCACCAGCCGCACAGATACGCAGTATTTT.